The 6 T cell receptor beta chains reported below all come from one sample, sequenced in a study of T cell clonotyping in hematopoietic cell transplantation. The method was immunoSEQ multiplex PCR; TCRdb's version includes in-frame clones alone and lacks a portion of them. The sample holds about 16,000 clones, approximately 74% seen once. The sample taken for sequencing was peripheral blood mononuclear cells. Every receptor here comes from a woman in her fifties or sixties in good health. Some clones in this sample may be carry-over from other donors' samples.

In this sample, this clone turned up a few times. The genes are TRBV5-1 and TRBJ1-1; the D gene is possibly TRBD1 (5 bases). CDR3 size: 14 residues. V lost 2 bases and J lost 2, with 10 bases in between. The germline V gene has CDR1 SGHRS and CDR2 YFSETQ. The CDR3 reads CASSFQGINTEAFF. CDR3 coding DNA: TGCGCCAGCAGCTTCCAGGGTATCAACACTGAAGCTTTCTTT.

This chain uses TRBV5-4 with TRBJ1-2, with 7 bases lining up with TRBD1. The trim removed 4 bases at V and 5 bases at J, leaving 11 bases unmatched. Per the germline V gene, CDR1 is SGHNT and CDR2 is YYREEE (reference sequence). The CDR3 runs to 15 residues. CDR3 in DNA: TGTGCCAGCAGCCTATCAGGACAGGCTCTTTATGGCTACACCTTC. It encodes CASSLSGQALYGYTF.

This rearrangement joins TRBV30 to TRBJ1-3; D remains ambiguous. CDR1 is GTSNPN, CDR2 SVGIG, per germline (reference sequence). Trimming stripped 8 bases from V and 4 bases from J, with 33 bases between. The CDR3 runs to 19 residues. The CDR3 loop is CAMEALGGLNPIQGNTIYF. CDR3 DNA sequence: TGTGCCATGGAGGCCCTGGGAGGATTAAACCCGATTCAAGGAAACACCATATATTTT.

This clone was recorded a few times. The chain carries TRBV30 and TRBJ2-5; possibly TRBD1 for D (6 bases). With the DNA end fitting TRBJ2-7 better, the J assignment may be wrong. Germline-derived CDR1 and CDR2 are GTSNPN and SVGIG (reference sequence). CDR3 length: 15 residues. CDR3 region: CAWIPGWGQRYEQYF. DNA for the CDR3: TGTGCCTGGATCCCAGGTTGGGGGCAGAGGTACGAGCAGTACTTC.

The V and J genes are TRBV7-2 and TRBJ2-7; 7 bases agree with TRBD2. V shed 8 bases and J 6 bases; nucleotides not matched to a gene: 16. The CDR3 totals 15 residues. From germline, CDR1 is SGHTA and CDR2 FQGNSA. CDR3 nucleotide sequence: TGTGCCAGCCGGGGAGGGCCCAACACCCCTCTCGAGCAGTACTTC. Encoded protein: CASRGGPNTPLEQYF. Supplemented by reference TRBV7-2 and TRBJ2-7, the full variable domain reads GAGVSQSPSNKVTEKGKDVELRCDPISGHTALYWYRQSLGQGLEFLIYFQGNSAPDKSGLPSDRFSAERTGGSVSTLTIQRTQQEDSAVYLCASRGGPNTPLEQYFGPGTRLTVT.

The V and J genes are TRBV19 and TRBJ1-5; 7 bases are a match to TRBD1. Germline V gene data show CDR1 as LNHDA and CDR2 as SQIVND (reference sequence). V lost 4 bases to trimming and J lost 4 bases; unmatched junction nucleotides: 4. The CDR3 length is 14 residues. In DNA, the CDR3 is TGTGCCAGTAGTACGGGACAGCGAAATCAGCCCCAGCATTTT. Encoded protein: CASSTGQRNQPQHF.